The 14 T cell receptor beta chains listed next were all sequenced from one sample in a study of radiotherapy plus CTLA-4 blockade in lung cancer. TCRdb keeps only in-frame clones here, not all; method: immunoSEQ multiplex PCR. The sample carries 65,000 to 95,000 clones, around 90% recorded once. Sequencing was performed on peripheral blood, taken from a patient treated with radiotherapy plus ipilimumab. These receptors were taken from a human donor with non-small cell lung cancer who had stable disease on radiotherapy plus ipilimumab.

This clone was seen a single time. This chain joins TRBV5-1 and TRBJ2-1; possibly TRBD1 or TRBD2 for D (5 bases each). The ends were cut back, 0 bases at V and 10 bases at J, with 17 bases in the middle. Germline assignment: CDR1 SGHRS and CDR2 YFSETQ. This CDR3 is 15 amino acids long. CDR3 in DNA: TGCGCCAGCAGCTTGGTAGGGAGAGGGGCTGGGGAGCAGTTCTTC. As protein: CASSLVGRGAGEQFF. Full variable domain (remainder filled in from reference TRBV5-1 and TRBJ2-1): KAGVTQTPRYLIKTRGQQVTLSCSPISGHRSVSWYQQTPGQGLQFLFEYFSETQRNKGNFPGRFSGRQFSNSRSEMNVSTLELGDSALYLCASSLVGRGAGEQFFGPGTRLTVL.

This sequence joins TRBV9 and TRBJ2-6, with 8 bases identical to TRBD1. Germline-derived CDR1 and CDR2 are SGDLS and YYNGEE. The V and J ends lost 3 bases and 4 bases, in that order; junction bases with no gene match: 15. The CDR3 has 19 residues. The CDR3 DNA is TGTGCCAGCAGCGCCGGACAGGGTTGGACGGGCTCCGGGGCCAACGTCCTGACTTTC. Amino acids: CASSAGQGWTGSGANVLTF.

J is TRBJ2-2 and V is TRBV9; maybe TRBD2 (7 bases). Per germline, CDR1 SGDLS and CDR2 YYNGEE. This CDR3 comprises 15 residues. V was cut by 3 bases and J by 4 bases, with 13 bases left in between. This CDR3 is CASSERGGFTGELFF. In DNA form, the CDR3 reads TGTGCCAGCAGCGAGAGGGGGGGTTTCACCGGGGAGCTGTTTTTT. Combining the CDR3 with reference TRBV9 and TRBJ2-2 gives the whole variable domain DSGVTQTPKHLITATGQRVTLRCSPRSGDLSVYWYQQSLDQGLQFLIQYYNGEERAKGNILERFSAQQFPDLHSELNLSSLELGDSALYFCASSERGGFTGELFFGEGSRLTVL.

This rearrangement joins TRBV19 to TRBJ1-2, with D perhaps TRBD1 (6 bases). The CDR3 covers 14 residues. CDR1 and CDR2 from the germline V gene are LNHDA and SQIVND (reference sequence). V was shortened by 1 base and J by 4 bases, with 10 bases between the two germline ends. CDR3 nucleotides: TGTGCCAGTAGTATAGCCCGGGACATCTATGGCTACACCTTC. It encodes CASSIARDIYGYTF.

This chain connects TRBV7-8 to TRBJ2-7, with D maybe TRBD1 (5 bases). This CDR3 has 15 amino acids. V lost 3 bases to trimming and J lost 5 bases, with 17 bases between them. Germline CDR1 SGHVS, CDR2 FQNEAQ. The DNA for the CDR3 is TGTGCCAGCAGCTTCAGACAGCTTAGGAGCGACGAGCAGTACTTC. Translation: CASSFRQLRSDEQYF.

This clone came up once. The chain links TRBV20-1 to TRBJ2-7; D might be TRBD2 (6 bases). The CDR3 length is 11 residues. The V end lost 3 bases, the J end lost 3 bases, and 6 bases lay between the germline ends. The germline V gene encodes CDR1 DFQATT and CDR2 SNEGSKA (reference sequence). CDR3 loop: CSARGGYEQYF. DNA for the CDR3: TGCAGTGCTAGGGGGGGCTACGAGCAGTACTTC.

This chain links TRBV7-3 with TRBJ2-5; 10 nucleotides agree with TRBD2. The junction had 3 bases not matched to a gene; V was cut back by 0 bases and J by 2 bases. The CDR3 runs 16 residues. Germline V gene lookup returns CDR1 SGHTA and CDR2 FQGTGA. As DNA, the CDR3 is TGTGCCAGCAGCTTAACGGCTAGCGGGGGACAAGAGACCCAGTACTTC. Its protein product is CASSLTASGGQETQYF.

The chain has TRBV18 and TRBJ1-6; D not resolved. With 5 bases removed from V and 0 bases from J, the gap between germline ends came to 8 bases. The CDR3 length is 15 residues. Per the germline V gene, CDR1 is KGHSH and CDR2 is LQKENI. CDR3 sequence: CASSTKSSYNSPLHF. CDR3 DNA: TGTGCCAGCTCAACAAAAAGCTCCTATAATTCACCCCTCCACTTT.

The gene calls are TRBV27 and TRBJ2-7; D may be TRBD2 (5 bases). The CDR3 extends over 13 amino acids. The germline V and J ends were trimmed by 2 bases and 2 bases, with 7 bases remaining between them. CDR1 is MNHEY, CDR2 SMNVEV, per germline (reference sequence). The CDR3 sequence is CASSLGRTYEQYF. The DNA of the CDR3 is TGTGCCAGCAGTTTAGGGAGAACCTACGAGCAGTACTTC.

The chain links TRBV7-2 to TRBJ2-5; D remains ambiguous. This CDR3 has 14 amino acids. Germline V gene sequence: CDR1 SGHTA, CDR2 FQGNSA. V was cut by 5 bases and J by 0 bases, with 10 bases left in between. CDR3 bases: TGTGCCAGCAGCCCCGGACGGAACCAAGAGACCCAGTACTTC. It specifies CASSPGRNQETQYF.

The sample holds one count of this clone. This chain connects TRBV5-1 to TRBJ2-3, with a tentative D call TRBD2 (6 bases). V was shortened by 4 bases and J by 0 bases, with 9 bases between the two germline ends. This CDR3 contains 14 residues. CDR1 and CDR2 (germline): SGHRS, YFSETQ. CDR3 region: CASSGGRSTDTQYF. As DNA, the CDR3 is TGCGCCAGCAGCGGAGGGCGTAGCACAGATACGCAGTATTTT.

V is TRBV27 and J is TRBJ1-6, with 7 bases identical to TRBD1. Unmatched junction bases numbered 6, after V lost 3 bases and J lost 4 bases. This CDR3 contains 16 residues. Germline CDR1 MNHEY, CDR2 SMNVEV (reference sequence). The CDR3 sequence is CASSFSGQRYNSPLHF. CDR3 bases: TGTGCCAGCAGTTTTTCGGGACAGCGGTATAATTCACCCCTCCACTTT.

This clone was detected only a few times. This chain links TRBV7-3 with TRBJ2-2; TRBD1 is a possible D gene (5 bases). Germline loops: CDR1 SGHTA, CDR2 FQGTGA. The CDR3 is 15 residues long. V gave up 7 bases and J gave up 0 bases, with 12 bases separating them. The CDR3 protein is CASNKKGANTGELFF. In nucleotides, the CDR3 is TGTGCCAGCAACAAAAAAGGGGCGAACACCGGGGAGCTGTTTTTT.

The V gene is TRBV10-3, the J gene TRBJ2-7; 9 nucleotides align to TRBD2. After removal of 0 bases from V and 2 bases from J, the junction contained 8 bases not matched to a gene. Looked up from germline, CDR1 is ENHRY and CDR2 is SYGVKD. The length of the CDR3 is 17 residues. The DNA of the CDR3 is TGTGCCATCAGTGAGTCTAGCGGGGGAGGAATCGCCTACGAGCAGTACTTC. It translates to CAISESSGGGIAYEQYF.